This paragraph reports one T cell receptor (beta chain). Its matching antigen is unknown. The data stem from a study of T-cell memory formation after mild COVID-19. As for the study in general: TCR clusters largely stayed donor specific. Findings and limits, study-wide: Researchers report contracting CD4+ clones mostly in CM and EM, with CD8+ clones in EMRA. Researchers found some responding clones in pre-infection memory, a sign that cross-reactive memory joined.

MiXCR was run by TCRdb on the 5' RACE reads, yielding one entry per CDR3 protein. The sample consists of about 440,000 distinct CDR3 sequences, roughly 20% of them appearing once. The source is an adult woman who had mild COVID-19 (a few samples of this study predate the infection). Cell type and time point are not known. Material: PBMCs or a T cell subset sorted from them (not recorded which).

CDR3 protein: CASSRKPGQGIYEQYF. In DNA, the CDR3 is TGTGCCAGCAGCCGAAAACCGGGACAGGGAATCTACGAGCAGTACTTC. This rearrangement joins TRBV28 to TRBJ2-7; 9 nucleotides align to TRBD1. The germline gives CDR1 MDHEN, CDR2 SYDVKM. The CDR3 is 16 amino acids. The trim removed 6 bases at V and 3 bases at J, leaving 12 bases unmatched. The full variable domain, its missing parts supplied by reference TRBV28 and TRBJ2-7, is DVKVTQSSRYLVKRTGEKVFLECVQDMDHENMFWYRQDPGLGLRLIYFSYDVKMKEKGDIPEGYSVSREKKERFSLILESASTNQTSMYLCASSRKPGQGIYEQYFGPGTRLTVT.